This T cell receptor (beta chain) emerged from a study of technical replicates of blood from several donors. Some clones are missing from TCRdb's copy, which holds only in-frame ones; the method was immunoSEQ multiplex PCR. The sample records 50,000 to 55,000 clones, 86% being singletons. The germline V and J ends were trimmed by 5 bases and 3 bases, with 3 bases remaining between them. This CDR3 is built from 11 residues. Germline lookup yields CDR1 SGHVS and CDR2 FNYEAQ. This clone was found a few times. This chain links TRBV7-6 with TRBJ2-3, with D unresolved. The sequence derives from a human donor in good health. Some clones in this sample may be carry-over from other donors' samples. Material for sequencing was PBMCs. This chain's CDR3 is CASSLTDTQYF. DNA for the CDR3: TGTGCCAGCAGCCTGACAGATACGCAGTATTTT.